This TCR beta chain was sequenced in a study of OX40 agonist ivuxolimab in advanced cancers. Overall study: Aged roughly 23 to 90 with a mean of approximately 60 years, they were approximately 80% male.

Germline CDR1 SEHNR, CDR2 FQNEAQ (reference sequence). CDR3 size: 12 residues. V lost 5 bases and J lost 7; bases outside the gene matches: 3. This table comes from immunoSEQ multiplex PCR, and its TCRdb copy is limited to in-frame clones, with some not included. Among over 75,000 clones listed, 90% to 95% were seen once. Autoimmune disease history or systemic immunosuppression excluded patients. Source: CD4+ or CD8+ T cells sorted from blood, taken in a trial of the OX40 agonist ivuxolimab. The chain is built from TRBV7-9 and TRBJ1-2, with 8 bases matching TRBD1. The TCR sequence derives from an adult with an advanced solid tumor such as melanoma, head and neck, liver or kidney cancer. The chain's CDR3 is CASSPGQVGYTF. CDR3 bases: TGTGCCAGCAGCCCGGGACAGGTTGGCTACACCTTC.